This entry features one TCR beta chain sequence. From the 5' RACE reads, TCRdb called clonotypes with MiXCR, one entry per CDR3 protein. The data show tens of thousands of distinct CDR3 sequences, 12% seen once. V dropped 2 bases and J dropped 7 bases, with 12 bases sitting between them. Germline CDR1 is MDHEN and CDR2 is SYDVKM. The CDR3 totals 13 residues. The data stem from a study of spatial heterogeneity in lung cancer. Time point of the sample: sample taken at primary tumor resection. From tumor, nontumor lung or frozen PBMC, whole RNA was taken unsorted for sequencing. The chain couples TRBV28 to TRBJ2-7, with D perhaps TRBD2 (5 bases). Here the sequenced sample was PBMCs, taken at surgery. This clonotype was sampled from a female donor with early-stage non-small cell lung cancer. The CDR3 sequence: CASSLMGVGEQYF. CDR3 DNA sequence: TGTGCCAGCAGTTTAATGGGAGTCGGGGAGCAGTACTTC.